This TCR beta chain was found in a study of control samples from healthy donors and cancer patients. Trimming removed 0 bases at V and 3 bases at J, with 17 bases between. CDR1 and CDR2 (germline): SGHDN, FVKESK. CDR3 length: 17 amino acids. TCRdb keeps only in-frame clones here, not all; method: immunoSEQ multiplex PCR. This table has about 96,000 clones, roughly 93% appearing once. This chain links TRBV14 with TRBJ1-2, with a tentative D call TRBD1 (5 bases). What was sequenced was blood. The sequence came from a man younger than 35 in good health. CDR3 bases: TGTGCCAGCAGCCAAGATAACATAGTTCGGGGGTACTATGGCTACACCTTC. Protein sequence: CASSQDNIVRGYYGYTF.